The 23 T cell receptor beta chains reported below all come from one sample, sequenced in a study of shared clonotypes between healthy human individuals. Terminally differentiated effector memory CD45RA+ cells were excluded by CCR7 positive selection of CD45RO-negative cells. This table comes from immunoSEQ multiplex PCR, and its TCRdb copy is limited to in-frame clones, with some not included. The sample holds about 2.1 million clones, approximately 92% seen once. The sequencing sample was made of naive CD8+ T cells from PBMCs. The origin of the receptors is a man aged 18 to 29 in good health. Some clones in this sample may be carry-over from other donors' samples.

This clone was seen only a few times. The CDR3 here is CASSVPTSGRTDTQYF. The CDR3 bases are TGTGCCAGCAGCGTCCCGACTAGCGGGAGAACAGATACGCAGTATTTT. This sequence joins TRBV9 and TRBJ2-3; 12 bases agree with TRBD2. CDR1 and CDR2 (germline): SGDLS, YYNGEE. The CDR3 totals 16 residues. Trimming cost V 2 bases and J 3 bases; bases outside gene matches: 4. The entire variable domain, with the rest obtained from reference TRBV9 and TRBJ2-3, is as follows: DSGVTQTPKHLITATGQRVTLRCSPRSGDLSVYWYQQSLDQGLQFLIQYYNGEERAKGNILERFSAQQFPDLHSELNLSSLELGDSALYFCASSVPTSGRTDTQYFGPGTRLTVL.

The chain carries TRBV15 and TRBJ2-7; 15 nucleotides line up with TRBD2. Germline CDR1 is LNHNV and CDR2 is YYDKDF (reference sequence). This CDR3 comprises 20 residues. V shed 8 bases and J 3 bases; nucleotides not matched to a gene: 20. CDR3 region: CATPASHGLAGGPIFYEQYF. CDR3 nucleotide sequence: TGTGCCACCCCTGCTTCCCATGGACTAGCGGGAGGGCCAATCTTCTACGAGCAGTACTTC.

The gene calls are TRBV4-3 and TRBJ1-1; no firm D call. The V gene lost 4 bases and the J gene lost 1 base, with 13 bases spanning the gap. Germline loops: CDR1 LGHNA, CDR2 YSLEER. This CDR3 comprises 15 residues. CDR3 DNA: TGCGCCAGCAGCCCCGGGGTGGGATCGAACACTGAAGCTTTCTTT. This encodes CASSPGVGSNTEAFF.

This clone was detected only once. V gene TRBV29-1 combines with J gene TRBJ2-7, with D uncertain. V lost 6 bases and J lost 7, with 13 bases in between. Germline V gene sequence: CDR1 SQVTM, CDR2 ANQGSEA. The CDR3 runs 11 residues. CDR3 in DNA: TGCAGCGTGCGGTCCTATGGGGAGCAGTACTTC. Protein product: CSVRSYGEQYF.

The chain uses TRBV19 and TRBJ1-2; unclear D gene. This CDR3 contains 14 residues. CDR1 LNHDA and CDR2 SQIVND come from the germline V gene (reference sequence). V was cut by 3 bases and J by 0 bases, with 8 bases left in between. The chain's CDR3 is CASSMGRTNYGYTF. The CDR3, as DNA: TGTGCCAGTAGTATGGGCAGGACTAACTATGGCTACACCTTC. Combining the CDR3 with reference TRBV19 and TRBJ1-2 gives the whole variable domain DGGITQSPKYLFRKEGQNVTLSCEQNLNHDAMYWYRQDPGQGLRLIYYSQIVNDFQKGDIAEGYSVSREKKESFPLTVTSAQKNPTAFYLCASSMGRTNYGYTFGSGTRLTVV.

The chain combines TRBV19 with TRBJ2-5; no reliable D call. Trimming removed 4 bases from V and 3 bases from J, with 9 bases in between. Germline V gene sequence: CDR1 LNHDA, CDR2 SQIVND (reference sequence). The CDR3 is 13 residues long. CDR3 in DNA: TGTGCCAGTAGTAAAGATGGGGAAGAGACCCAGTACTTC. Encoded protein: CASSKDGEETQYF.

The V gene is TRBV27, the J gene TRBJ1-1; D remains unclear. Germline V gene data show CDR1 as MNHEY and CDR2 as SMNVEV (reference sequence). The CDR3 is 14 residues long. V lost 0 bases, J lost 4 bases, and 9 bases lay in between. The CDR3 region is CASSLSSRGTEAFF. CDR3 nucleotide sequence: TGTGCCAGCAGTTTATCGTCCCGAGGCACTGAAGCTTTCTTT.

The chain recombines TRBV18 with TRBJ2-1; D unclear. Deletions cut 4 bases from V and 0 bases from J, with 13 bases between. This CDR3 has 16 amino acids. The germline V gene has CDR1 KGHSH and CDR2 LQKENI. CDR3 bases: TGTGCCAGCTCACTCCCTGGATCGAGCTCCTACAATGAGCAGTTCTTC. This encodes CASSLPGSSSYNEQFF.

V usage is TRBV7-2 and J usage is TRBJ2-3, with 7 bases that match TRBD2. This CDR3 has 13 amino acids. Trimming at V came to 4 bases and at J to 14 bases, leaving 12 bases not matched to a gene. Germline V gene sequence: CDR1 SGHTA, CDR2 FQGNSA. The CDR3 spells CASSSSGGGGRYF. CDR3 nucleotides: TGTGCCAGCAGCTCCTCCGGCGGCGGGGGAAGGTATTTT.

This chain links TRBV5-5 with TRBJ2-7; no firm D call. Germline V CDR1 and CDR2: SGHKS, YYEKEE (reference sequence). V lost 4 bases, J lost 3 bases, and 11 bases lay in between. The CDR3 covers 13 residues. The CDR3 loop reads CASSLTTDYEQYF. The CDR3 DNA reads TGTGCCAGCAGCCTCACGACCGACTACGAGCAGTACTTC.

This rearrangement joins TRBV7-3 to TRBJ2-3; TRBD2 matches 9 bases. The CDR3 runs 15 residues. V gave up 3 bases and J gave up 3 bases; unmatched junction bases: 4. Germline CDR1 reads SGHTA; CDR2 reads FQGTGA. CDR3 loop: CASSFSAGGTDTQYF. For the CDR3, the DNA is TGTGCCAGCAGCTTTTCAGCGGGAGGAACAGATACGCAGTATTTT. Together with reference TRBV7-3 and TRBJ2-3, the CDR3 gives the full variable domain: GAGVSQTPSNKVTEKGKYVELRCDPISGHTALYWYRQSLGQGPEFLIYFQGTGAADDSGLPNDRFFAVRPEGSVSTLKIQRTERGDSAVYLCASSFSAGGTDTQYFGPGTRLTVL.

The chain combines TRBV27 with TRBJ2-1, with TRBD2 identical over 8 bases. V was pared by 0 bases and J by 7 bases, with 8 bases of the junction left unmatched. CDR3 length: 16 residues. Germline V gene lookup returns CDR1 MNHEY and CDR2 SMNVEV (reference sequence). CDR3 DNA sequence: TGTGCCAGCAGTTTATCCGGCGGGAGGCTGGGGAATGAGCAGTTCTTC. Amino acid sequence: CASSLSGGRLGNEQFF.

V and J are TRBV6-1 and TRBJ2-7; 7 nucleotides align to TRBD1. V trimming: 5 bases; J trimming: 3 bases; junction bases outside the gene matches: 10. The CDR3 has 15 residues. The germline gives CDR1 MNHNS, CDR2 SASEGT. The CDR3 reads CASSPSDRGLYEQYF. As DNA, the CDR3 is TGTGCCAGCAGTCCCTCGGATAGGGGGCTCTACGAGCAGTACTTC.

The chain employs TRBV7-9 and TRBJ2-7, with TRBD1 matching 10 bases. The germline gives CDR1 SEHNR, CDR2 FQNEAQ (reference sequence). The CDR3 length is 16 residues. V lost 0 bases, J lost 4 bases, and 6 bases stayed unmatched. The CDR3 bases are TGTGCCAGCAGCTTAGCAGCGGACAGGGGGATTTACGAGCAGTACTTC. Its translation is CASSLAADRGIYEQYF.

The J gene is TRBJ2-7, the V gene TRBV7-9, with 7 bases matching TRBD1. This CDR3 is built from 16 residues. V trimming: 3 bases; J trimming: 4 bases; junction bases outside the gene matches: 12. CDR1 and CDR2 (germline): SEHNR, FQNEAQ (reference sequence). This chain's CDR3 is CASSFSGTAPDYEQYF. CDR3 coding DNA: TGTGCCAGCAGCTTTTCCGGGACAGCCCCCGATTACGAGCAGTACTTC.

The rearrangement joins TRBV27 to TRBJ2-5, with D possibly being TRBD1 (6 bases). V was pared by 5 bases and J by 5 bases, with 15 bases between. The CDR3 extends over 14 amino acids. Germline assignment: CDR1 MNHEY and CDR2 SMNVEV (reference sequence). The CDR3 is CASSETLRGETQYF. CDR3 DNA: TGTGCCAGCAGTGAGACCCTCAGGGGTGAGACCCAGTACTTC.

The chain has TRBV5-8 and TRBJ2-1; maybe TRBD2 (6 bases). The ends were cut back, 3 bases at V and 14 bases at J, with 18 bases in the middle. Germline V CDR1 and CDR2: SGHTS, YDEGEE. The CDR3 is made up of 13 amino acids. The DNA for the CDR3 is TGTGCCAGCAGCTCCCATTTTGGGTCGGGGGAGTTCTTC. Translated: CASSSHFGSGEFF.

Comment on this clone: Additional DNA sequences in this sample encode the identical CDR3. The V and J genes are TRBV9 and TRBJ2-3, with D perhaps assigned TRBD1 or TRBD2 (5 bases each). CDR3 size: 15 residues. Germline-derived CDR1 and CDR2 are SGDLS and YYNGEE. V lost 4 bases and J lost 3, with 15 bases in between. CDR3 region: CASSPWGSSTDTQYF. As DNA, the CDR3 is TGTGCCAGCAGCCCATGGGGGTCTTCTACAGATACGCAGTATTTT.

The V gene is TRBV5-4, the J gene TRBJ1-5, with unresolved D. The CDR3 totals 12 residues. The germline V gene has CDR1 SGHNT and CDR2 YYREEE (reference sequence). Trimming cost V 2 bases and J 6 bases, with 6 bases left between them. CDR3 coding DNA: TGTGCCAGCAGCTTTTTTGGTCAGCCCCAGCATTTT. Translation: CASSFFGQPQHF.

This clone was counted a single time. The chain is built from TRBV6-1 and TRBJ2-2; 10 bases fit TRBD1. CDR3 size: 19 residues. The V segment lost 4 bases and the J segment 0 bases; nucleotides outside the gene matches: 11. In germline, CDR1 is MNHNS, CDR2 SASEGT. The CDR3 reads CASSGQGAVNPANTGELFF. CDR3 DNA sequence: TGTGCCAGCAGTGGACAGGGGGCAGTGAACCCGGCGAACACCGGGGAGCTGTTTTTT.

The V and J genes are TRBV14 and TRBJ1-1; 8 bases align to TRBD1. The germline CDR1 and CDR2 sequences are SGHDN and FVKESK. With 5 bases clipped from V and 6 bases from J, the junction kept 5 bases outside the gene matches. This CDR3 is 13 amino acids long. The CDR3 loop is CASSKQGDAEAFF. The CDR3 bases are TGTGCCAGCAGCAAACAGGGGGACGCTGAAGCTTTCTTT.

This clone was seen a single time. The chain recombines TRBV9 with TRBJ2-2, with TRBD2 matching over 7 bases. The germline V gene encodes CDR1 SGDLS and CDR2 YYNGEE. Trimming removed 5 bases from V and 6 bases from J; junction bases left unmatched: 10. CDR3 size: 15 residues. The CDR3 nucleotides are TGTGCCAGCAGTCCAATGGGGGGGATAGCCGGGGAGCTGTTTTTT. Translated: CASSPMGGIAGELFF.

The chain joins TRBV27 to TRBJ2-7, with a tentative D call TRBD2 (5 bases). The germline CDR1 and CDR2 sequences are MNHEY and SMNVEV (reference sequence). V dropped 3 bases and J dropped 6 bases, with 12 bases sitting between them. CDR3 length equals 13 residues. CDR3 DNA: TGTGCCAGCAGTTTGGTCGGAAGCGGCGAGCAGTACTTC. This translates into CASSLVGSGEQYF.